This T cell receptor beta chain was recovered during a study of cytomegalovirus exposure and HLA in healthy donors. It was with 60 Vbeta and 13 Jbeta primers that the PCR ran. The method was immunoSEQ multiplex PCR; TCRdb's version includes in-frame clones alone and lacks a portion of them. The profile shows more than 95,000 clones, over 60% of them singletons. From germline, CDR1 is SGDLS and CDR2 YYNGEE. The length of the CDR3 is 15 residues. V gave up 4 bases and J gave up 2 bases, with 15 bases separating them. The specimen was PBMCs. V usage is TRBV9 and J usage is TRBJ1-2; weak D call: TRBD1 (6 bases). The TCR sequence derives from a young man in good health and CMV-seropositive. The CDR3 loop is CASSPDLQGNYGYTF. The CDR3 nucleotides read TGTGCCAGCAGCCCCGACCTACAGGGAAACTATGGCTACACCTTC.